This entry features one T cell receptor beta chain sequence. The clone's antigen remains unknown. No base quality information exists; no much larger clone differs at one position. Reading from cysteine to phenylalanine, the CDR3 counts 14 amino acids. Of all the DNA, just the CDR3 is kept, 42 bases in frame from base 1. Clipping removes 7 bases from V and 3 bases from J, with 2 as the unmatched junction base count. CDR1 and CDR2 are drawn from the germline V gene: SGDLS, YYNGEE. At one collaborating source in Seattle, patients were enrolled during active infection and were followed longitudinally through the course of disease. The collaborating institutions used their own protocols to collect whole blood in K2EDTA tubes. For TCRbeta analysis, collaborator samples were shipped as frozen whole blood, as isolated PBMCs, or as DNA extracted from either sample type. These data are taken from a study of blood T cell repertoires in COVID-19 (dated by TCRdb to 2019 to 2021). Study-level background: The collaborator samples originated in the United States, Italy and Spain and spanned the acute and convalescent phases of COVID-19. The prospective study material was composed of cDNA or gDNA derived from T cells, B-cell-depleted T cells, or PBMCs. Deeply sampled blood TCRbeta repertoires from subjects exposed to, actively infected with, or recovered from COVID-19 were included in the dataset. The repertoires were released in a freely available public database intended as a resource for research on the immune response to SARS-CoV-2. The samples were drawn from the first 160 participants of the ongoing ImmuneRACE study and from 1,200 or so subjects provided by 6 global collaborators. A de-identified subject ID, COVID-19 status, age in years and sex were almost always included in the sample metadata. Where available, HLA class I and class II types were obtained from metadata supplied by the sample provider rather than from assay-based typing. What the research found in general, with its limitations: The amount of clinical and demographic metadata varied by source and participant and was provided uncurated.

The immunoSEQ Assay, a bias-controlled multiplex PCR, was used to amplify TCRbeta CDR3 regions from genomic DNA. As for how the authors treated the data: The number of nucleated cells in each sample was estimated by amplification of reference gene primers within the assay. Sequence reads were collapsed and filtered to measure the absolute abundance of every unique TCRbeta CDR3 rearrangement. Productive Simpson clonality was computed per sample as the square root of Simpson's diversity index over productive rearrangements. Drawn from immuneACCESS, this table holds only the in-frame rearrangements with V and J called that TCRdb kept. Clones are partly lost; checked studies trace under half to an unresolved V gene and leave the rest unexplained. V and J calls plus clone size are reproduced from that table; the DNA served to infer D and trimming. The sample records 200,000 to 250,000 clones, 90% of which are singletons. Approximately 2.4% of the sample goes to the ten largest clones.

The sample taken for sequencing was peripheral blood. Here the chain combines TRBV9 and TRBJ2-1; TRBD2 fits 12 bases in the junction. This clonotype originated in a young man with COVID-19, enrolled during active disease. CDR3 loop: CASGLAGYYNEQFF. At the DNA level, the sequence is TGTGCCAGCGGACTAGCGGGGTACTACAATGAGCAGTTCTTC. Outside the CDR3, residues come from the reference TRBV9 and TRBJ2-1 proteins, so the full variable domain is: DSGVTQTPKHLITATGQRVTLRCSPRSGDLSVYWYQQSLDQGLQFLIQYYNGEERAKGNILERFSAQQFPDLHSELNLSSLELGDSALYFCASGLAGYYNEQFFGPGTRLTVL.